Presented here are 15 T cell receptor beta chains from one specimen sequenced in a study of CD8 T cells in ankylosing spondylitis. Their antigen targets remain unknown. Study outcomes and limitations: Blood from ankylosing spondylitis patients appeared to carry a characteristic eight-variant TCR beta motif.

Via MiXCR, TCRdb re-called the 5' RACE reads, giving one row per CDR3 protein. The data contain around 770,000 distinct CDR3 sequences, about an eighth of them singletons. The sample was blood, either unsorted or a sorted T cell fraction (not recorded which). These receptors all stem from a male donor with ankylosing spondylitis.

The chain is built from TRBV20-1 and TRBJ2-3, with D hard to call. With 0 bases removed from V and 2 bases from J, the gap between germline ends came to 12 bases. From germline, CDR1 is DFQATT and CDR2 SNEGSKA (reference sequence). There are 15 residues in the CDR3. The CDR3 sequence is CSARDLGGSTDTQYF. In DNA form, the CDR3 reads TGCAGTGCTAGAGATCTTGGCGGATCCACAGATACGCAGTATTTT.

A few counts support this clonotype. The V call is TRBV9, the J call TRBJ1-2; D unresolved. V was cut by 0 bases and J by 5 bases, with 11 bases left in between. Germline CDR1 and CDR2: SGDLS and YYNGEE. This CDR3 spans 14 amino acids. CDR3 protein: CASSVEMDGYGYTF. CDR3 coding DNA: TGTGCCAGCAGCGTAGAAATGGACGGGTATGGCTACACCTTC.

CDR3 loop: CSASRLVIGTGELFF. The CDR3 DNA follows: TGCAGTGCTAGTAGGCTAGTCATCGGCACCGGGGAGCTGTTTTTT. This sequence joins TRBV20-1 and TRBJ2-2; D remains unclear. V dropped 3 bases and J dropped 4 bases, with 15 bases sitting between them. The CDR3 loop spans 15 amino acids. From germline, CDR1 is DFQATT and CDR2 SNEGSKA (reference sequence).

This clonotype was detected only a few times. The chain has TRBV10-1 and TRBJ2-4, with D perhaps being TRBD1 or TRBD2 (5 bases each). Trimming pared 6 bases from V and 4 bases from J, leaving 19 bases between. This CDR3 contains 16 residues. Per the germline V gene, CDR1 is WNHNN and CDR2 is SYGVQD (reference sequence). CDR3 coding DNA: TGCGCCAGCAGGGAGCTGGGGACCGACCTAAAAAACATTCAGTACTTC. Translating gives CASRELGTDLKNIQYF.

This sequence joins TRBV6-2 or TRBV6-3 and TRBJ2-5; the match to TRBD2 covers 8 bases. Unmatched junction bases numbered 6, after V lost 4 bases and J lost 5 bases. The CDR3 consists of 14 residues. The germline V gene encodes CDR1 MNHEY and CDR2 SVGEGT. CDR3 in DNA: TGTGCCAGCAGTTCGGGGGGGATACGGGAGACCCAGTACTTC. The encoded protein is CASSSGGIRETQYF.

The CDR3 region has the DNA TGTGCCAGCAGCCCGCGGACACCTCGCTCTGGAAACACCATATATTTT. This sequence encodes CASSPRTPRSGNTIYF. The rearrangement joins TRBV11-1 to TRBJ1-3, with D maybe TRBD1 (5 bases). V was pared by 5 bases and J by 0 bases, with 14 bases between. This CDR3 has 16 amino acids. The germline V gene has CDR1 SGHAT and CDR2 FQDESV (reference sequence). The whole variable domain, remainder taken from reference TRBV11-1 and TRBJ1-3, is EAEVAQSPRYKITEKSQAVAFWCDPISGHATLYWYRQILGQGPELLVQFQDESVVDDSQLPKDRFSAERLKGVDSTLKIQPAELGDSAMYLCASSPRTPRSGNTIYFGEGSWLTVV.

This chain joins TRBV29-1 and TRBJ1-5, with D hard to call. V was shortened by 4 bases and J by 2 bases, with 15 bases between the two germline ends. In germline, CDR1 is SQVTM, CDR2 ANQGSEA. The CDR3 sequence is 15 residues long. CDR3 bases: TGCAGCGTTGCCACCGGTATAGGCGGCAATCAGCCCCAGCATTTT. Protein product: CSVATGIGGNQPQHF. Filled out from reference TRBV29-1 and TRBJ1-5, the complete variable domain reads SAVISQKPSRDICQRGTSLTIQCQVDSQVTMMFWYRQQPGQSLTLIATANQGSEATYESGFVIDKFPISRPNLTFSTLTVSNMSPEDSSIYLCSVATGIGGNQPQHFGDGTRLSIL.

The CDR3 DNA follows: TGCAGTGCTAGGCCCTACCTCGGAGCATTCCAAGAGACCCAGTACTTC. The encoded protein is CSARPYLGAFQETQYF. The chain employs TRBV20-1 and TRBJ2-5; D unclear. Germline lookup yields CDR1 DFQATT and CDR2 SNEGSKA (reference sequence). V lost 3 bases to trimming and J lost 1 base, with 18 bases between them. The CDR3 is 16 residues long.

This clonotype was counted only a few times. The V and J genes are TRBV29-1 and TRBJ1-1, with D possibly TRBD1 on 5 matching bases. Germline CDR1 reads SQVTM; CDR2 reads ANQGSEA. The V end was cut by 4 bases, the J end by 4 bases, with 13 bases between. The CDR3 length is 13 residues. The CDR3 loop reads CSVARVLFTEAFF. The DNA of the CDR3 is TGCAGCGTTGCCAGGGTACTTTTCACTGAAGCTTTCTTT.

In its sample, this clonotype was seen a few times. The rearrangement joins TRBV5-6 to TRBJ1-5; D ambiguous. Looked up from germline, CDR1 is SGHDT and CDR2 is YYEEEE. This CDR3 has 12 residues. Trimming removed 1 base at V and 7 bases at J, with 6 bases between. In DNA, the CDR3 is TGTGCCAGCAGCTTGTTTCGGCAGCCCCAGCATTTT. As protein: CASSLFRQPQHF.

This clonotype showed up just a few times. The chain joins TRBV9 to TRBJ2-5; possibly TRBD2 for D (5 bases). This CDR3 comprises 13 residues. Germline-derived CDR1 and CDR2 are SGDLS and YYNGEE. The V end lost 4 bases, the J end lost 5 bases, and 12 bases lay between the germline ends. This CDR3 is CASSPRPGETQYF. CDR3 DNA: TGTGCCAGCAGCCCCCGACCGGGGGAGACCCAGTACTTC. Full variable domain (rest looked up from reference TRBV9 and TRBJ2-5): DSGVTQTPKHLITATGQRVTLRCSPRSGDLSVYWYQQSLDQGLQFLIQYYNGEERAKGNILERFSAQQFPDLHSELNLSSLELGDSALYFCASSPRPGETQYFGPGTRLLVL.

This clonotype was seen a handful of times. This chain links TRBV5-1 with TRBJ2-7, with 7 bases matching TRBD2. Germline V gives CDR1 SGHRS, CDR2 YFSETQ. With 0 bases clipped from V and 0 bases from J, the junction kept 6 bases outside the gene matches. This CDR3 has 16 residues. The CDR3 nucleotides read TGCGCCAGCAGCTTGGTCCAGGGAGGGACCTCCTACGAGCAGTACTTC. It codes for CASSLVQGGTSYEQYF.

This clonotype was detected a few times. This chain connects TRBV18 to TRBJ2-7; TRBD2 aligns across 7 bases. Per the germline V gene, CDR1 is KGHSH and CDR2 is LQKENI. Germline trimming cut 3 bases from V and 2 bases from J; bases unmatched to any gene: 7. This CDR3 has 15 residues. The CDR3 here is CASSPQQRETYEQYF. Written as DNA, the CDR3 is TGTGCCAGCTCACCCCAACAGCGGGAAACCTACGAGCAGTACTTC.

This clonotype was seen only a few times. V and J are TRBV10-3 and TRBJ2-6; D ambiguous. The germline gives CDR1 ENHRY, CDR2 SYGVKD. The CDR3 totals 12 residues. V was trimmed by 8 bases and J by 2 bases, leaving 4 bases between them. The CDR3 nucleotides are TGTGCCATCCGTCCTGGGGCCAACGTCCTGACTTTC. Protein sequence: CAIRPGANVLTF.

This chain joins TRBV6-2 or TRBV6-3 and TRBJ2-1; unclear D gene. The CDR3 consists of 13 residues. Trimming removed 0 bases from V and 10 bases from J, with 10 bases in between. Germline CDR1 MNHEY, CDR2 SVGEGT. CDR3 region: CASSYSRRLEQFF. CDR3 in DNA: TGTGCCAGCAGTTACTCGAGACGGCTCGAGCAGTTCTTC.